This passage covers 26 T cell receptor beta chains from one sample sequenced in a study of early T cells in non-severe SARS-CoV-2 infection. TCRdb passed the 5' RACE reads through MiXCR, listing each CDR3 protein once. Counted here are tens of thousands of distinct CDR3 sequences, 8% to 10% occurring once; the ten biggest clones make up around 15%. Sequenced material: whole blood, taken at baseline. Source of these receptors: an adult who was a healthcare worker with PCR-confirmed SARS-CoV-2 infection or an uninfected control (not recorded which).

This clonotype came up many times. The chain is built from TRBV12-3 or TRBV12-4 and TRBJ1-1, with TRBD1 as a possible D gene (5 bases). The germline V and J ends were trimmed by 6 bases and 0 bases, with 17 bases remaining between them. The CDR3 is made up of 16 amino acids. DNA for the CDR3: TGTGCCAGCAGCCCTCGGGGGAAGAGGGTGAACACTGAAGCTTTCTTT. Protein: CASSPRGKRVNTEAFF.

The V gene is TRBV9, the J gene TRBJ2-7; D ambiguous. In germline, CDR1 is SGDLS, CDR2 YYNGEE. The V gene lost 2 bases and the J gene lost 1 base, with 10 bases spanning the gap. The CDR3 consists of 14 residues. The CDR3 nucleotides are TGTGCCAGCAGCGTCCGGCGCAGATCCTACGAGCAGTACTTC. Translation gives CASSVRRRSYEQYF.

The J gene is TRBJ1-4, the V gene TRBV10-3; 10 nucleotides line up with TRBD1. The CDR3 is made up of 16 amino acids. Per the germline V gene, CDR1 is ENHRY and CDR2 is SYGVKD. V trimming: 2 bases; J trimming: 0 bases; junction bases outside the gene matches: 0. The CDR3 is CAISEGQGATNEKLFF. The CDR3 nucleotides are TGTGCCATCAGTGAGGGACAGGGGGCAACTAATGAAAAACTGTTTTTT.

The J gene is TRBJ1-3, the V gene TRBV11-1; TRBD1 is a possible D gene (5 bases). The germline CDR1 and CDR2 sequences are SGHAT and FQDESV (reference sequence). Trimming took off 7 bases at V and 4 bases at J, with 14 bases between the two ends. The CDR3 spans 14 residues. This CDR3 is CASTSRGIGNTIYF. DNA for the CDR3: TGTGCCAGCACCTCCCGGGGGATCGGAAACACCATATATTTT.

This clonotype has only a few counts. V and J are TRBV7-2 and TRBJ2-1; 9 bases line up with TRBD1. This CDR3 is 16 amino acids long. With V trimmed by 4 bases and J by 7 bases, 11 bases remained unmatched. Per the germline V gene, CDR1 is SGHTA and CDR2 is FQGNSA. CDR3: CASSSALGQGSNEQFF. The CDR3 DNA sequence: TGTGCCAGCAGCTCAGCTTTGGGACAGGGAAGTAATGAGCAGTTCTTC.

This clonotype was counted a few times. The CDR3 loop is CASSLPQAYNEQFF. DNA of the CDR3: TGCGCCAGCAGCCTCCCGCAAGCCTACAATGAGCAGTTCTTC. The V and J genes are TRBV4-1 and TRBJ2-1; D is unclear. The CDR3 runs to 14 residues. Trimming took off 4 bases at V and 2 bases at J, with 9 bases between the two ends. CDR1 is MGHRA, CDR2 YSYEKL, per germline.

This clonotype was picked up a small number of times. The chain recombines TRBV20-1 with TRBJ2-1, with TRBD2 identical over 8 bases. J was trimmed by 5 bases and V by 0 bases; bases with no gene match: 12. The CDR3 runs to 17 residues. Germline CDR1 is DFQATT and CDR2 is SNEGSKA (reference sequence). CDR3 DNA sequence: TGCAGTGCTAGAGATCGGGGCGGGAGGCGCATTCACAATGAGCAGTTCTTC. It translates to CSARDRGGRRIHNEQFF.

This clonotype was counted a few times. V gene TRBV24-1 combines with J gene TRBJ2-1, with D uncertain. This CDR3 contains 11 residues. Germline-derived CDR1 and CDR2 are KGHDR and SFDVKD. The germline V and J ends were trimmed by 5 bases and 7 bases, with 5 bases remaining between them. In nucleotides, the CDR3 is TGTGCCACCAGTGTATTGAATGAGCAGTTCTTC. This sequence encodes CATSVLNEQFF.

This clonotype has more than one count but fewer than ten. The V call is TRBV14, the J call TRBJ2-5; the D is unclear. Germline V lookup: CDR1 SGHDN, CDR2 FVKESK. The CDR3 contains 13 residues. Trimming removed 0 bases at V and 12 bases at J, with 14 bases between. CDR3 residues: CASSQDLIRPKYF. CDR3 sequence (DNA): TGTGCCAGCAGCCAAGATCTCATCAGGCCCAAGTACTTC.

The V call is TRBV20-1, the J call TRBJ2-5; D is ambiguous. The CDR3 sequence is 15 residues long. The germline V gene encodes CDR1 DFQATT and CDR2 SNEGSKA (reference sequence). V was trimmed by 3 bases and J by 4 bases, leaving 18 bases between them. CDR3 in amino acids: CSASRQWGYGETQYF. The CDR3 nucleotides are TGCAGTGCTAGTAGGCAATGGGGATATGGAGAGACCCAGTACTTC.

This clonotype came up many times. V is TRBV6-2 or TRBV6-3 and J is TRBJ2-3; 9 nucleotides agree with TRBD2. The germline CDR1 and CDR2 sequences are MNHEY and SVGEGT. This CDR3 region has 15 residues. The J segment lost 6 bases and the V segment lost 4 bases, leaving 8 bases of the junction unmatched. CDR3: CASSSTSGARDTQYF. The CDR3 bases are TGTGCCAGCAGTTCGACTAGCGGAGCACGGGATACGCAGTATTTT.

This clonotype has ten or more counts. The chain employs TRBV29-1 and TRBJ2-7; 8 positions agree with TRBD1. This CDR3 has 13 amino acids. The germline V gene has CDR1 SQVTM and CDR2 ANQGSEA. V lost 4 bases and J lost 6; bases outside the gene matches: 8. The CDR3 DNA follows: TGCAGCGTTGCAGGGGGCGACCCTGGCGAGCAGTACTTC. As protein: CSVAGGDPGEQYF.

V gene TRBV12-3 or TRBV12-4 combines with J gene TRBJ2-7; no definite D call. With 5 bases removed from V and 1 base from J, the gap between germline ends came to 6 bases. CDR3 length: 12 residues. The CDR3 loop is CASSRISYEQYF. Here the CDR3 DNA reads TGTGCCAGCAGTAGGATTTCCTACGAGCAGTACTTC.

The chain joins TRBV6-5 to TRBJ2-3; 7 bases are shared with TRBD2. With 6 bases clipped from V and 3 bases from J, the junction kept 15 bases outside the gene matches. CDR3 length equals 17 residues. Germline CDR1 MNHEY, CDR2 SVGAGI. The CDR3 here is CASSSRREAGVTDTQYF. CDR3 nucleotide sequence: TGTGCCAGCAGCAGCCGACGGGAGGCCGGCGTAACAGATACGCAGTATTTT.

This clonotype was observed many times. CDR3: CSVVHSTITLGTQYF. CDR3 DNA sequence: TGCAGCGTTGTTCATTCTACGATTACCCTGGGTACGCAGTATTTT. The rearrangement joins TRBV29-1 to TRBJ2-3; D gene unclear. The V end lost 4 bases, the J end lost 8 bases, and 22 bases lay between the germline ends. The CDR3 is 15 amino acids. Germline-derived CDR1 and CDR2 are SQVTM and ANQGSEA.

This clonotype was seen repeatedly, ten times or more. CDR3 amino acids: CASSSPPLSDRDGSYGYTF. CDR3 DNA sequence: TGTGCCAGCAGTTCCCCTCCTCTTTCCGACAGGGATGGTTCCTATGGCTACACCTTC. The chain employs TRBV28 and TRBJ1-2, with 7 bases identical to TRBD1. The trim removed 4 bases at V and 4 bases at J, leaving 21 bases unmatched. Germline CDR1 is MDHEN and CDR2 is SYDVKM. This CDR3 has 19 residues.

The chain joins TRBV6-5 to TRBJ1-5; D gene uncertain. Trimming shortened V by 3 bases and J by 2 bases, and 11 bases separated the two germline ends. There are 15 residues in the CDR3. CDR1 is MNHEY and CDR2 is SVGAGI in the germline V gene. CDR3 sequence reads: CASSYSWGGNQPQHF. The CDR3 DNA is TGTGCCAGCAGTTATAGTTGGGGAGGCAATCAGCCCCAGCATTTT.

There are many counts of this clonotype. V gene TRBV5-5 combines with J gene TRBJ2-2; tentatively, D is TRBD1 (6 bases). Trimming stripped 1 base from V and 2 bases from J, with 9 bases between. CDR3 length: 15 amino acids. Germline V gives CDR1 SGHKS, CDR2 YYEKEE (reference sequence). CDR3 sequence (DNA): TGTGCCAGCAGCTTGTGGACAGCTAACACCGGGGAGCTGTTTTTT. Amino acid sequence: CASSLWTANTGELFF.

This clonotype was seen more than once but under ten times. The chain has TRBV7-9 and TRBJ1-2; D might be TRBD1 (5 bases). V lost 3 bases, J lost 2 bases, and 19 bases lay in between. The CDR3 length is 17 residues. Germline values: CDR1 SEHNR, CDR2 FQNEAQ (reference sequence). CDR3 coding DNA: TGTGCCAGCAGCTTTACCCAGGGTGGTCTGAGGAACTATGGCTACACCTTC. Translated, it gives CASSFTQGGLRNYGYTF.

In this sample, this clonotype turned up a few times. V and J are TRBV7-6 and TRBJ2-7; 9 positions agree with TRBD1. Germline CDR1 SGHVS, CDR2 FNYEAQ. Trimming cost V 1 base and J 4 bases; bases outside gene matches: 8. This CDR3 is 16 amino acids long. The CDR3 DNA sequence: TGTGCCAGCAGCTTAGGTACACAGGGGGCGCTTTACGAGCAGTACTTC. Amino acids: CASSLGTQGALYEQYF. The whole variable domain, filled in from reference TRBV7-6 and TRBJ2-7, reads GAGVSQSPRYKVTKRGQDVALRCDPISGHVSLYWYRQALGQGPEFLTYFNYEAQQDKSGLPNDRFSAERPEGSISTLTIQRTEQRDSAMYRCASSLGTQGALYEQYFGPGTRLTVT.

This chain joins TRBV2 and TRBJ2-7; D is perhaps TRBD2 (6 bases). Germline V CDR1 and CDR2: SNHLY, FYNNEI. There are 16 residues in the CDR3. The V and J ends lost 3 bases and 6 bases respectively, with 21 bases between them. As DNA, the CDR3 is TGTGCCAGCAGTGAGGTCCAGTTCGGGAGCAATCCCGAGCAGTACTTC. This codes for CASSEVQFGSNPEQYF.

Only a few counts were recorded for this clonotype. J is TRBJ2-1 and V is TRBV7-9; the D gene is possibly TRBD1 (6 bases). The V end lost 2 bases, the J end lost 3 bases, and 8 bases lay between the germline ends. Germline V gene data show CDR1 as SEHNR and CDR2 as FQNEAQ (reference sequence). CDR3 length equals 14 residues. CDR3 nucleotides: TGTGCCAGCAGCTTATGGACAGACTACAATGAGCAGTTCTTC. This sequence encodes CASSLWTDYNEQFF.

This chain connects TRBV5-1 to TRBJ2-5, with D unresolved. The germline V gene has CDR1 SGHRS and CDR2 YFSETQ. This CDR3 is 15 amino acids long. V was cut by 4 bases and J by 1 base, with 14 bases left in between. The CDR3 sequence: CASSQTPQPQETQYF. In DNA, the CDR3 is TGCGCCAGCAGCCAAACACCGCAGCCCCAAGAGACCCAGTACTTC.

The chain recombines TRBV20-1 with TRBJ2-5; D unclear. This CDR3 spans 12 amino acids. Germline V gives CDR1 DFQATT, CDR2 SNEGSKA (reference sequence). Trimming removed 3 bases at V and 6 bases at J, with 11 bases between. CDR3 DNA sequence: TGCAGTGCTAGTGATCTGGGCCAGACCCAGTACTTC. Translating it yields CSASDLGQTQYF.

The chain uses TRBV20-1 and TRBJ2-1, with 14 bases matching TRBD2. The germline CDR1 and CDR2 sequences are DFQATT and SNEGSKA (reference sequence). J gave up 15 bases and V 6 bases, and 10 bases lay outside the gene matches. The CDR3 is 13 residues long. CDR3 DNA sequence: TGCAGTGCGGCTACCGGGACTAGCGGGAGTGTGTTCTTC. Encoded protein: CSAATGTSGSVFF.

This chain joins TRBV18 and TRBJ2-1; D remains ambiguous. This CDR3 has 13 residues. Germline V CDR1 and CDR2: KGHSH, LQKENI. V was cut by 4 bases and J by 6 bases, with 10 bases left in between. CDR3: CASSQRGSNEQFF. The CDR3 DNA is TGTGCCAGCTCACAACGAGGCAGCAATGAGCAGTTCTTC. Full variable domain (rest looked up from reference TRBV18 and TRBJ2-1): NAGVMQNPRHLVRRRGQEARLRCSPMKGHSHVYWYRQLPEEGLKFMVYLQKENIIDESGMPKERFSAEFPKEGPSILRIQQVVRGDSAAYFCASSQRGSNEQFFGPGTRLTVL.